The rows below give T cell receptor beta chains drawn from one sample of a study of radiation and T cells in renal cell carcinoma. Sequencing used immunoSEQ multiplex PCR; TCRdb keeps in-frame clones, though not all of them. The sample has some 97,000 clones; 80% to 90% are singletons. The starting material was blood, obtained from a patient whose treatment included radiotherapy and nephrectomy. The origin of the receptors is a man aged 55 to 70 with renal cell carcinoma. Each CDR3 is given with its conserved first and last residue. Fields, in order: clone size, J gene, V gene, D gene, CDR3 protein, CDR3 DNA. A D gene is named only where the DNA matches it firmly. The size field is filled for only some rows; it gives once, few, many or a size class.

clone_size: -
j_call: TRBJ2-7
v_call: TRBV30
d_call: -
cdr3_aa: CAWSGGIEQYF
cdr3_nt: TGTGCCTGGAGTGGGGGGATCGAGCAGTACTTC

clone_size: -
j_call: TRBJ1-5
v_call: TRBV29-1
d_call: TRBD1
cdr3_aa: CSVEFEGAGGQPQHF
cdr3_nt: TGCAGCGTTGAATTTGAGGGGGCGGGTGGTCAGCCCCAGCATTTT

clone_size: -
j_call: TRBJ2-7
v_call: TRBV19
d_call: TRBD1
cdr3_aa: CASRAPGQGFYEQYF
cdr3_nt: TGTGCCAGTAGGGCCCCGGGACAGGGGTTCTACGAGCAGTACTTC

clone_size: -
j_call: TRBJ2-1
v_call: TRBV9
d_call: -
cdr3_aa: CASSGRDGFYNEQFF
cdr3_nt: TGTGCCAGCAGCGGGAGGGACGGATTTTACAATGAGCAGTTCTTC

clone_size: -
j_call: TRBJ2-3
v_call: TRBV5-1
d_call: -
cdr3_aa: CASFGGGGGTDTQYF
cdr3_nt: TGCGCCAGCTTCGGGGGCGGGGGCGGCACAGATACGCAGTATTTT

clone_size: -
j_call: TRBJ2-7
v_call: TRBV5-1
d_call: -
cdr3_aa: CASSLGGAYYEQYF
cdr3_nt: TGCGCCAGCAGCTTGGGGGGCGCCTACTACGAGCAGTACTTC

clone_size: -
j_call: TRBJ2-5
v_call: TRBV30
d_call: -
cdr3_aa: CAWSFGGGGETQYF
cdr3_nt: TGTGCCTGGAGTTTTGGGGGAGGGGGAGAGACCCAGTACTTC

clone_size: -
j_call: TRBJ2-4
v_call: TRBV5-8
d_call: TRBD1
cdr3_aa: CASGPRDRKNIQYF
cdr3_nt: TGTGCCAGCGGACCCCGGGACAGAAAAAACATTCAGTACTTC

clone_size: -
j_call: TRBJ2-7
v_call: TRBV6-1
d_call: TRBD2
cdr3_aa: CASSEREGYYEQYF
cdr3_nt: TGTGCCAGCAGTGAGCGGGAGGGGTATTACGAGCAGTACTTC

clone_size: -
j_call: TRBJ1-5
v_call: TRBV27
d_call: -
cdr3_aa: CASSLSDSNNQPQHF
cdr3_nt: TGTGCCAGCAGTTTGTCCGACAGCAACAATCAGCCCCAGCATTTT

clone_size: -
j_call: TRBJ2-1
v_call: TRBV7-2
d_call: -
cdr3_aa: CASSLAFRSGQLRINEQFF
cdr3_nt: TGTGCCAGCAGCTTAGCTTTTCGCTCAGGACAGTTAAGAATCAATGAGCAGTTCTTC

clone_size: -
j_call: TRBJ2-2
v_call: TRBV9
d_call: -
cdr3_aa: CASSVLSGELFF
cdr3_nt: TGTGCCAGCAGCGTACTGAGCGGGGAGCTGTTTTTT

clone_size: -
j_call: TRBJ2-7
v_call: TRBV27
d_call: TRBD1
cdr3_aa: CASRQGSTYEQYF
cdr3_nt: TGTGCCAGCCGACAGGGTTCAACCTACGAGCAGTACTTC

clone_size: -
j_call: TRBJ2-5
v_call: TRBV11-2
d_call: TRBD1
cdr3_aa: CASSRDREETQYF
cdr3_nt: TGTGCCAGCAGCCGCGACAGGGAAGAGACCCAGTACTTC

clone_size: once
j_call: TRBJ2-7
v_call: TRBV2
d_call: -
cdr3_aa: CASSEVGVTYEQYF
cdr3_nt: TGTGCCAGCAGTGAAGTCGGGGTTACTTACGAGCAGTACTTC

clone_size: -
j_call: TRBJ2-1
v_call: TRBV7-2
d_call: -
cdr3_aa: CASSTSGHRSRNEQFF
cdr3_nt: TGTGCCAGCAGCACAAGCGGGCACAGGTCGCGCAATGAGCAGTTCTTC

clone_size: few
j_call: TRBJ1-1
v_call: TRBV4-1
d_call: TRBD1
cdr3_aa: CASSKRQGDTEAFF
cdr3_nt: TGCGCCAGCAGCAAGCGACAGGGAGACACTGAAGCTTTCTTT

clone_size: -
j_call: TRBJ1-2
v_call: TRBV5-8
d_call: -
cdr3_aa: CASSLSYGYTF
cdr3_nt: TGTGCCAGCAGCTTGAGCTATGGCTACACCTTC

clone_size: -
j_call: TRBJ1-2
v_call: TRBV6-1
d_call: -
cdr3_aa: CASKPPLHINYGYTF
cdr3_nt: TGTGCCAGCAAACCTCCTCTCCATATTAACTATGGCTACACCTTC

clone_size: -
j_call: TRBJ2-5
v_call: TRBV6-5
d_call: -
cdr3_aa: CASSTRGQETQYF
cdr3_nt: TGTGCCAGCAGCACCCGGGGTCAAGAGACCCAGTACTTC

clone_size: -
j_call: TRBJ2-1
v_call: TRBV9
d_call: -
cdr3_aa: CASSIRGARESSYNEQFF
cdr3_nt: TGTGCCAGCAGCATACGAGGGGCGAGGGAAAGCTCCTACAATGAGCAGTTCTTC

clone_size: -
j_call: TRBJ2-5
v_call: TRBV7-8
d_call: -
cdr3_aa: CASSLRRVSGGETQYF
cdr3_nt: TGTGCCAGCAGCTTACGCAGGGTGTCAGGGGGGGAGACCCAGTACTTC

clone_size: once
j_call: TRBJ1-2
v_call: TRBV29-1
d_call: TRBD1
cdr3_aa: CSVGGYHGTETNYGYTF
cdr3_nt: TGCAGCGTTGGAGGTTATCACGGGACAGAGACTAACTATGGCTACACCTTC

clone_size: -
j_call: TRBJ1-5
v_call: TRBV11-2
d_call: -
cdr3_aa: CASSLGQGNQPQHF
cdr3_nt: TGTGCCAGCAGCTTGGGGCAGGGAAATCAGCCCCAGCATTTT

clone_size: once
j_call: TRBJ2-7
v_call: TRBV9
d_call: TRBD2
cdr3_aa: CASSLGTSGSYEQYF
cdr3_nt: TGTGCCAGCAGCCTAGGGACTAGCGGGTCGTACGAGCAGTACTTC

clone_size: -
j_call: TRBJ2-1
v_call: TRBV2
d_call: TRBD1
cdr3_aa: CASLLGTGRVDNEQFF
cdr3_nt: TGTGCCAGCTTACTAGGGACAGGACGAGTGGACAATGAGCAGTTCTTC

clone_size: -
j_call: TRBJ1-5
v_call: TRBV27
d_call: -
cdr3_aa: CASSPWGSLDQPQHF
cdr3_nt: TGTGCCAGCAGCCCCTGGGGCAGTCTTGATCAGCCCCAGCATTTT

clone_size: once
j_call: TRBJ2-7
v_call: TRBV5-4
d_call: TRBD1
cdr3_aa: CASSPDRGRPYEQYF
cdr3_nt: TGTGCCAGCAGCCCTGACAGGGGACGACCCTACGAGCAGTACTTC

clone_size: -
j_call: TRBJ2-5
v_call: TRBV5-1
d_call: -
cdr3_aa: CASSFTAEETQYF
cdr3_nt: TGCGCCAGCAGCTTCACAGCGGAAGAGACCCAGTACTTC

clone_size: -
j_call: TRBJ2-7
v_call: TRBV28
d_call: TRBD2
cdr3_aa: CASVPLSGGKAEQYF
cdr3_nt: TGTGCCAGCGTACCTCTTAGCGGGGGGAAGGCGGAGCAGTACTTC

clone_size: -
j_call: TRBJ2-3
v_call: TRBV7-8
d_call: -
cdr3_aa: CASTAGGRHTDTQYF
cdr3_nt: TGTGCCAGCACCGCCGGCGGCCGCCACACAGATACGCAGTATTTT

clone_size: -
j_call: TRBJ2-1
v_call: TRBV18
d_call: -
cdr3_aa: CASSPSRENEQFF
cdr3_nt: TGTGCCAGCTCACCAAGCAGGGAGAATGAGCAGTTCTTC

clone_size: once
j_call: TRBJ2-1
v_call: TRBV20-1
d_call: TRBD1
cdr3_aa: CSARTQGKQFF
cdr3_nt: TGCAGTGCTAGAACACAGGGGAAGCAGTTCTTC

clone_size: -
j_call: TRBJ1-4
v_call: TRBV11-2
d_call: TRBD1
cdr3_aa: CASSLSGQANEKLFF
cdr3_nt: TGTGCCAGCAGCTTATCGGGACAGGCTAATGAAAAACTGTTTTTT

clone_size: once
j_call: TRBJ2-3
v_call: TRBV2
d_call: TRBD2
cdr3_aa: CASRQLAGASTDTQYF
cdr3_nt: TGTGCCAGCAGACAACTAGCGGGCGCTAGCACAGATACGCAGTATTTT

clone_size: -
j_call: TRBJ2-1
v_call: TRBV5-1
d_call: TRBD2
cdr3_aa: CASSPGGGANEGEQFF
cdr3_nt: TGCGCCAGCAGCCCCGGGGGGGGCGCTAATGAAGGTGAGCAGTTCTTC

clone_size: -
j_call: TRBJ2-7
v_call: TRBV7-9
d_call: TRBD1
cdr3_aa: CASSSRTGGEQYF
cdr3_nt: TGTGCCAGCAGCTCCCGGACAGGGGGCGAGCAGTACTTC

clone_size: -
j_call: TRBJ2-5
v_call: TRBV29-1
d_call: -
cdr3_aa: CGLQGQGFQTQYF
cdr3_nt: TGCGGCCTACAGGGTCAGGGGTTTCAGACCCAGTACTTC

clone_size: -
j_call: TRBJ2-7
v_call: TRBV10-2
d_call: -
cdr3_aa: CASSGDGSSYEQYF
cdr3_nt: TGCGCCAGCAGCGGGGACGGCAGCTCCTACGAGCAGTACTTC

clone_size: -
j_call: TRBJ2-3
v_call: TRBV18
d_call: TRBD2
cdr3_aa: CASSPGLAGGTDTQYF
cdr3_nt: TGTGCCAGCTCACCTGGCTTAGCGGGAGGCACAGATACGCAGTATTTT

clone_size: -
j_call: TRBJ2-1
v_call: TRBV14
d_call: TRBD1
cdr3_aa: CASSQEQAGQGPYNEQFF
cdr3_nt: TGTGCCAGCAGCCAGGAACAAGCAGGACAGGGGCCTTACAATGAGCAGTTCTTC

clone_size: once
j_call: TRBJ2-1
v_call: TRBV19
d_call: TRBD1
cdr3_aa: CASSSIGQGVYNEQFF
cdr3_nt: TGTGCCAGTAGTAGTATTGGACAGGGGGTTTACAATGAGCAGTTCTTC

clone_size: once
j_call: TRBJ1-1
v_call: TRBV4-1
d_call: -
cdr3_aa: CASSQRGGDTEAFF
cdr3_nt: TGCGCCAGCAGCCAAAGGGGTGGGGACACTGAAGCTTTCTTT

clone_size: -
j_call: TRBJ2-3
v_call: TRBV11-1
d_call: TRBD2
cdr3_aa: CASSLAGVATDTQYF
cdr3_nt: TGTGCCAGCAGCCTAGCGGGAGTGGCGACAGATACGCAGTATTTT

clone_size: -
j_call: TRBJ2-7
v_call: TRBV29-1
d_call: -
cdr3_aa: CSVSGTGYEQYF
cdr3_nt: TGCAGCGTATCCGGGACTGGCTACGAGCAGTACTTC

clone_size: once
j_call: TRBJ2-7
v_call: TRBV28
d_call: TRBD2
cdr3_aa: CASSPLTFSGRGEQYF
cdr3_nt: TGTGCCAGCAGTCCCCTGACCTTTAGCGGGAGGGGCGAGCAGTACTTC

clone_size: -
j_call: TRBJ1-2
v_call: TRBV2
d_call: -
cdr3_aa: CASRPVWTFYGYTF
cdr3_nt: TGTGCCAGCAGGCCGGTATGGACATTTTATGGCTACACCTTC

clone_size: -
j_call: TRBJ1-4
v_call: TRBV6-1
d_call: -
cdr3_aa: CASSATTGEKLFF
cdr3_nt: TGTGCCAGCAGTGCGACGACAGGTGAAAAACTGTTTTTT

clone_size: few
j_call: TRBJ2-3
v_call: TRBV9
d_call: -
cdr3_aa: CASSPYGGSTDTQYF
cdr3_nt: TGTGCCAGCAGCCCTTATGGCGGGAGCACAGATACGCAGTATTTT

clone_size: -
j_call: TRBJ2-2
v_call: TRBV5-1
d_call: -
cdr3_aa: CASSELSTLGGELFF
cdr3_nt: TGCGCCAGCAGCGAACTCTCTACCCTAGGGGGGGAGCTGTTTTTT

clone_size: -
j_call: TRBJ2-1
v_call: TRBV28
d_call: -
cdr3_aa: CASSFRILNEQFF
cdr3_nt: TGTGCCAGCAGTTTCCGGATTTTGAATGAGCAGTTCTTC

clone_size: -
j_call: TRBJ1-4
v_call: TRBV5-1
d_call: -
cdr3_aa: CATSFGGNIGEKLFF
cdr3_nt: TGCGCCACCTCGTTCGGGGGGAACATAGGCGAAAAACTGTTTTTT

clone_size: -
j_call: TRBJ2-2
v_call: TRBV6-6
d_call: TRBD1
cdr3_aa: CASRPGQGTGELFF
cdr3_nt: TGTGCCAGCAGGCCGGGACAGGGGACCGGGGAGCTGTTTTTT

clone_size: -
j_call: TRBJ2-1
v_call: TRBV7-9
d_call: TRBD2
cdr3_aa: CASSLGGLASRKNEQFF
cdr3_nt: TGTGCCAGCAGCTTAGGCGGACTAGCGTCAAGAAAGAATGAGCAGTTCTTC

clone_size: -
j_call: TRBJ2-1
v_call: TRBV6-1
d_call: TRBD1
cdr3_aa: CASSEPTPGGWGEQFF
cdr3_nt: TGTGCCAGCAGTGAGCCCACCCCAGGGGGCTGGGGTGAGCAGTTCTTC